One sample yielded the 10 T cell receptor beta chains listed below, sequenced in a study of blood T cell repertoires in COVID-19. Sequenced by immunoSEQ multiplex PCR; TCRdb stores in-frame clones only, minus some. Among about 210,000 clones, 86% were seen once, and the ten largest hold about 4.1%. Sequencing was carried out using PBMCs or T cells enriched from blood (not recorded which). The receptors stem from a woman aged 40 to 50 with acute COVID-19.

The chain joins TRBV18 to TRBJ2-3; the D gene is possibly TRBD2 (6 bases). From germline, CDR1 is KGHSH and CDR2 LQKENI. The CDR3 contains 16 residues. V gave up 0 bases and J gave up 2 bases, with 12 bases separating them. The CDR3 sequence: CASSPPEGLTTDTQYF. Here the CDR3 DNA reads TGTGCCAGCTCACCACCGGAGGGCCTCACCACAGATACGCAGTATTTT.

The V and J genes are TRBV19 and TRBJ2-1; 8 positions match TRBD2. Losses at the gene ends were 6 bases for V and 0 bases for J; bases not matched to a gene: 16. Germline values: CDR1 LNHDA, CDR2 SQIVND (reference sequence). This CDR3 comprises 19 residues. CDR3 amino acids: CASSRTAGVGGSSYNEQFF. CDR3 DNA: TGTGCCAGTAGCCGCACAGCGGGAGTAGGTGGGAGCTCCTACAATGAGCAGTTCTTC.

This clone was counted only a few times. The rearrangement joins TRBV7-9 to TRBJ2-1, with D possibly being TRBD1 (5 bases). CDR3 length: 13 residues. V was shortened by 3 bases and J by 8 bases, with 11 bases between the two germline ends. The germline CDR1 and CDR2 sequences are SEHNR and FQNEAQ (reference sequence). The CDR3 region is CASSFPGNHEQFF. CDR3 sequence (DNA): TGTGCCAGCAGCTTTCCAGGGAATCATGAGCAGTTCTTC.

As regards this clone: This CDR3 is also generated by other DNA sequences in the sample. The gene calls are TRBV18 and TRBJ1-1; 7 nucleotides align to TRBD1. This CDR3 has 15 amino acids. Germline-derived CDR1 and CDR2 are KGHSH and LQKENI. Trimming at V came to 2 bases and at J to 1 base, leaving 4 bases not matched to a gene. In DNA form, the CDR3 reads TGTGCCAGCTCACCATTGCGACAGGGGAACACTGAAGCTTTCTTT. Translated, it gives CASSPLRQGNTEAFF.

This clone was seen once. This chain connects TRBV19 to TRBJ1-5, with TRBD1 identical over 11 bases. The CDR3 covers 16 residues. From germline, CDR1 is LNHDA and CDR2 SQIVND (reference sequence). J was trimmed by 6 bases and V by 4 bases; bases with no gene match: 8. CDR3 in DNA: TGTGCCAGTAGTAGGGACGGGACAGGGGGGAGTCAGCCCCAGCATTTT. It translates to CASSRDGTGGSQPQHF.

The V call is TRBV7-9, the J call TRBJ1-1; no clear D gene. Germline V gene sequence: CDR1 SEHNR, CDR2 FQNEAQ (reference sequence). V gave up 6 bases and J gave up 1 base, with 9 bases separating them. The CDR3 has 13 amino acids. In DNA, the CDR3 is TGTGCCAGCAGTACGGCGGAGAACACTGAAGCTTTCTTT. It translates to CASSTAENTEAFF.

This clone was seen once. V and J are TRBV19 and TRBJ1-4; 9 bases are a match to TRBD1. This CDR3 is 15 amino acids long. Germline V lookup: CDR1 LNHDA, CDR2 SQIVND (reference sequence). With 3 bases clipped from V and 7 bases from J, the junction kept 6 bases outside the gene matches. In nucleotides, the CDR3 is TGTGCCAGTAGTATTGGTGGGACAGGGCCTGAAAAACTGTTTTTT. Translation: CASSIGGTGPEKLFF.

The chain carries TRBV27 and TRBJ2-1, with TRBD2 identical over 14 bases. Trimming at V came to 4 bases and at J to 7 bases, leaving 12 bases not matched to a gene. CDR1 is MNHEY and CDR2 is SMNVEV in the germline V gene (reference sequence). The CDR3 spans 18 residues. CDR3 nucleotides: TGTGCCAGCAGTTCAAGTCCCGGGACTAGCGGGAGTTTTAATGAGCAGTTCTTC. Amino acids: CASSSSPGTSGSFNEQFF.

This clone came up once. The chain employs TRBV5-1 and TRBJ2-2; tentative D call: TRBD2 (6 bases). V was clipped by 3 bases and J by 5 bases, with 14 bases between them. The CDR3 runs 15 residues. Germline lookup yields CDR1 SGHRS and CDR2 YFSETQ. The DNA for the CDR3 is TGCGCCAGCAGCTCGGGGGACTTAAGGACCGGGGAGCTGTTTTTT. Encoded protein: CASSSGDLRTGELFF. The whole variable domain, remainder taken from reference TRBV5-1 and TRBJ2-2, is KAGVTQTPRYLIKTRGQQVTLSCSPISGHRSVSWYQQTPGQGLQFLFEYFSETQRNKGNFPGRFSGRQFSNSRSEMNVSTLELGDSALYLCASSSGDLRTGELFFGEGSRLTVL.

This chain links TRBV28 with TRBJ2-1; 9 nucleotides match TRBD2. The CDR3 runs to 15 residues. Germline V gene data show CDR1 as MDHEN and CDR2 as SYDVKM. With V trimmed by 5 bases and J by 7 bases, 9 bases remained unmatched. CDR3 region: CASSPRGRAKNEQFF. CDR3 DNA sequence: TGTGCCAGCAGTCCCCGCGGGAGGGCTAAAAATGAGCAGTTCTTC.